This TCR beta chain was identified during a study of cytomegalovirus exposure and HLA in healthy donors. Study results and caveats: Earlier analysis looked at TCR beta V segments, and most were productive about 90% or about 30% of the time. Presence/absence analyses took donor sequencing depth as roughly uniform. A later analysis linked a missense DCLRE1C variant to TCR beta V- and J-gene trimming.

PCR involved 60 Vbeta and 13 Jbeta primers. Methods used by the authors: Later reanalysis found approximately 76 million unique TCR beta chains, roughly 10 million of them shared. Profiling relied on immunoSEQ multiplex PCR, and the TCRdb table lists in-frame clones only, not all of them. D and trimming were read from the DNA, whereas the V and J calls and clone size are those reported in that table. The sample shows under 200,000 clones, 65% to 85% of them seen only once. This clone was counted many times. Its antigen remains unknown. Germline V CDR1 and CDR2: SGHNT, YENEEA. J was trimmed by 6 bases and V by 2 bases; bases with no gene match: 7. This CDR3 spans 16 amino acids.

The genes are TRBV11-3 and TRBJ2-7; 13 positions match TRBD2. The sequenced material came from PBMCs. This TCR was sampled from a woman in her forties or fifties in good health and CMV-seropositive. The CDR3 sequence: CASSLSTSGRACEQYF. The CDR3 DNA is TGTGCCAGCAGCTTATCTACTAGCGGGAGGGCCTGCGAGCAGTACTTC.